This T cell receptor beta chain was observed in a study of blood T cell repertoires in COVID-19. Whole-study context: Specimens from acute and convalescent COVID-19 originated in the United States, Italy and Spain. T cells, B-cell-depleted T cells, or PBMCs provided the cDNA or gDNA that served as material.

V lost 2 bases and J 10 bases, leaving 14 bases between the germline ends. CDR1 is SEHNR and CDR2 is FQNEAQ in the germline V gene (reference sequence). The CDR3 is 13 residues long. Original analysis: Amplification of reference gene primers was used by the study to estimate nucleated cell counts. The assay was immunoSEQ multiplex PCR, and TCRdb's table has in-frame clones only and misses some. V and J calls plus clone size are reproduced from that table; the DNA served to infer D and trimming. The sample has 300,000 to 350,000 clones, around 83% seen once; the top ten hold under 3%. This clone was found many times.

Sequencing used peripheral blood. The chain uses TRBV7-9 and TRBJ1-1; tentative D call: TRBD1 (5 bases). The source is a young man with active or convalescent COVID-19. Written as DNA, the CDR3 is TGTGCCAGCAGCTTATTAGGACGCACAGGAGCTTTCTTT. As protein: CASSLLGRTGAFF.